This TCR beta chain originates from a study of blood T cell repertoires in COVID-19. Study information: Sites in the United States, Italy and Spain provided acute and convalescent COVID-19 samples. Sources were T cells, B-cell-depleted T cells, or PBMCs; the material itself was cDNA or gDNA.

Study processing details: Estimates of nucleated cell counts were drawn from the amplification of reference gene primers. Sequencing used immunoSEQ multiplex PCR; TCRdb keeps in-frame clones, though not all of them. V and J calls and clone size come straight from that table; D and trimming were deduced from the DNA. The repertoire holds 200,000 or so clones, with roughly four fifths as singletons. CDR3 size: 13 residues. The V end was cut by 2 bases, the J end by 1 base, with 7 bases between. CDR1 and CDR2 (germline): SGHNT, YYREEE (reference sequence). What was sequenced was peripheral blood. The chain uses TRBV5-4 and TRBJ2-7, with D tentatively TRBD1 (6 bases). This TCR was recovered from a human donor with acute or convalescent COVID-19. The donor label of this sample is uncertain. The CDR3 DNA is TGTGCCAGCAGCTTCGGGACATCCTACGAGCAGTACTTC. Translated, it gives CASSFGTSYEQYF.